This T cell receptor (beta chain) came from a study of T cell responses to AZD1222 COVID-19 vaccine (dated by TCRdb to about 2021). In terms of the full investigation: A total of about 230 trial participants underwent TCR sequencing, of whom 200 to 220 received two doses of AZD1222 and about 25 received two doses of the MenACWY control vaccine. Trial participants were enrolled by age into subgroups of 18-55, 56-69 and 70-plus years, and around 150, 28 and 57 TCR-sequenced participants, respectively, were included in these subgroups. What the authors observed across the whole study: Because no day 14 peak-response samples were available, repertoires were characterized only after the peak T cell response. Spike-specific TCR breadth and depth rose significantly after two AZD1222 doses compared with day 0 and with MenACWY recipients. Vaccine-associated CD4 TCRs spanned the whole spike protein, with dominant responses in regions 160-218 and 743-854. Most participants were white British and females outnumbered males, and the authors suggested that clonal diversity may have been underestimated. Reportedly, almost half of the unique spike-specific TCRs recognized epitopes lying outside the regions that are mutated in the B.1.351 and B.1.1.7 variants. Conclusions about previously exposed vaccinees are limited because only six or seven AZD1222 recipients were SARS-CoV-2 seropositive at baseline. In the small 56-69-year group, the increase in depth fell short of significance, most likely because of low power.

According to the study, the label for this sample's time point signals: about 28 days (+/-7) after the second vaccine dose. AZD1222 recipients whose second dose came at about 4 weeks and those whose second dose came at about 12 weeks were combined into one group, since spike-specific TCR depth and breadth did not differ between the two schedules. The vaccinee samples were drawn from two UK trials, COV001 and COV002, one of which was a single-blind randomized controlled phase 2/3 trial testing AZD1222 (ChAdOx1 nCoV-19) in healthy adults. For TCRbeta chain sequencing, PBMC samples from trial participants were taken at day 0 and at day 28 after the second dose. As concerns this clone: Its antigen is still unknown. Base qualities were left out, and no much larger clone turns up one base away.

Sequences SGHRS (CDR1) and YFSETQ (CDR2) are obtained from the germline V gene. The CDR3 contains 13 residues, cysteine and phenylalanine counted. The kept DNA is CDR3 alone, 39 bases in frame from the first base. V is shortened by 2 bases, J by 0 bases, and the region joining them spans 4 bases. The CDR3 regions of human TCRbeta chains were analyzed by immunosequencing. For the original study's pipeline: TCRs in the repertoires were matched against a reference library of SARS-CoV-2-specific TCRs that had been generated with the MIRA antigen-specificity platform. Breadth was defined as the fraction of unique TCRs that were SARS-CoV-2-associated, and depth was defined as the fraction of total T cells that were SARS-CoV-2-associated. Using the MIRA data, each spike-specific TCR was mapped to the spike region that the TCR reacts to and placed in a CD4 or CD8 class. Log10-transformed breadth and depth values were compared by one-way ANOVA with Sidak's multiple comparisons tests. Imported from immuneACCESS, the table was reduced by TCRdb to in-frame sequences with V and J called. These copies leave out some clones; in studies compared against another copy, an unresolved V gene accounts for under half, and the cause of the remainder is not known. For V, J and clone size, that table is used; D and trimming come from the DNA. Present in this sample are about 69,000 clones, roughly 85% of which were seen just once. About 23% of the sample is in the top ten clones.

This TCR was sampled from an adult who received the AZD1222 COVID-19 vaccine. The starting material was peripheral blood, obtained 28 days after the second AZD1222 dose. The rearrangement combines TRBV5-1 with TRBJ2-3; no confident D gene assignment can be made. The nucleotide sequence reads as follows: TGCGCCAGCAGCTTCCGTAGCACAGATACGCAGTATTTT. Its translation reads: CASSFRSTDTQYF.